Below are 12 T cell receptor beta chains sequenced from a single sample in a study of cytomegalovirus exposure and HLA in healthy donors. A multiplex PCR was run with 60 Vbeta primers and 13 Jbeta primers. Measured with immunoSEQ multiplex PCR; TCRdb has only the in-frame clones, and not every one. Found here are about 67,000 clones, roughly nine tenths of them singletons; the top ten hold about 12%. The sequenced sample was PBMCs. These receptors all come from a young woman in good health and CMV-seropositive.

About this clone: This CDR3 is also generated by other DNA sequences in the sample. This sequence joins TRBV30 and TRBJ1-1; D is unresolved. V lost 2 bases, J lost 0 bases, and 4 bases lay in between. Germline loops: CDR1 GTSNPN, CDR2 SVGIG (reference sequence). CDR3 length: 12 residues. The CDR3 region has the DNA TGTGCCTGGAGTCGGGTGAACACTGAAGCTTTCTTT. Its protein product is CAWSRVNTEAFF.

The chain combines TRBV10-3 with TRBJ1-1, with 7 bases aligning to TRBD1. There are 11 residues in the CDR3. J lost 7 bases, V lost 6 bases, and 2 bases had no gene match. Germline values: CDR1 ENHRY, CDR2 SYGVKD. CDR3 DNA: TGTGCCATCAGGCAGGGGGATGAAGCTTTCTTT. Protein product: CAIRQGDEAFF.

This clone came up once. This sequence joins TRBV5-1 and TRBJ2-6, with unresolved D. Germline V CDR1 and CDR2: SGHRS, YFSETQ. CDR3 length: 16 amino acids. Trimming cost V 3 bases and J 4 bases, with 14 bases left between them. CDR3 in amino acids: CASSSTVRAGANVLTF. CDR3 coding DNA: TGCGCCAGCAGCTCCACCGTCCGAGCGGGGGCCAACGTCCTGACTTTC.

V and J are TRBV7-9 and TRBJ2-7, with TRBD2 as a possible D gene (5 bases). CDR1 is SEHNR, CDR2 FQNEAQ, per germline (reference sequence). This CDR3 comprises 13 residues. V lost 1 base and J 6 bases, leaving 10 bases between the germline ends. CDR3 in amino acids: CASSLDLAGEQYF. In DNA form, the CDR3 reads TGTGCCAGCAGCTTAGACCTAGCCGGCGAGCAGTACTTC.

V gene TRBV7-2 combines with J gene TRBJ2-6; 7 bases map to TRBD2. Trimming cost V 5 bases and J 0 bases; bases outside gene matches: 7. There are 17 residues in the CDR3. Germline assignment: CDR1 SGHTA and CDR2 FQGNSA. CDR3 amino acids: CASSGVGGNSGANVLTF. CDR3 coding DNA: TGTGCCAGCAGCGGGGTGGGGGGGAACTCTGGGGCCAACGTCCTGACTTTC.

The genes are TRBV2 and TRBJ2-3; TRBD1 matches 7 bases. Trimming cost V 2 bases and J 0 bases; bases outside gene matches: 5. CDR1 and CDR2 (germline): SNHLY, FYNNEI. The CDR3 has 16 residues. DNA of the CDR3: TGTGCCAGCAGTGAAACGGGACAGCCCAGCACAGATACGCAGTATTTT. Translation gives CASSETGQPSTDTQYF.

V usage is TRBV29-1 and J usage is TRBJ2-5; TRBD1 matches at 7 bases. Trimming removed 8 bases from V and 2 bases from J; junction bases left unmatched: 5. This CDR3 has 12 amino acids. Germline V gene lookup returns CDR1 SQVTM and CDR2 ANQGSEA. CDR3 sequence (DNA): TGCAGCCAAACCAGGGGGCAAGAGACCCAGTACTTC. Its translation: CSQTRGQETQYF. Full variable domain (missing parts from reference TRBV29-1 and TRBJ2-5): SAVISQKPSRDICQRGTSLTIQCQVDSQVTMMFWYRQQPGQSLTLIATANQGSEATYESGFVIDKFPISRPNLTFSTLTVSNMSPEDSSIYLCSQTRGQETQYFGPGTRLLVL.

V usage is TRBV27 and J usage is TRBJ2-7; no clear D. The germline gives CDR1 MNHEY, CDR2 SMNVEV (reference sequence). CDR3 length: 13 residues. Trimming took 6 bases from V and 1 from J, leaving 10 bases between them. CDR3 in DNA: TGTGCCAGCAGCCGTGGCAGGTCCTACGAGCAGTACTTC. Protein product: CASSRGRSYEQYF.

This chain joins TRBV5-1 and TRBJ2-3; no reliable D call. The V end lost 1 base, the J end lost 2 bases, and 8 bases lay between the germline ends. Per germline, CDR1 SGHRS and CDR2 YFSETQ. The CDR3 has 14 residues. CDR3 region: CASSLRSFTDTQYF. The DNA of the CDR3 is TGCGCCAGCAGCTTGAGGAGTTTCACAGATACGCAGTATTTT.

This clone was recorded a few times. V usage is TRBV5-8 and J usage is TRBJ2-5; D is perhaps TRBD2 (5 bases). V was clipped by 4 bases and J by 5 bases, with 9 bases between them. Germline CDR1 is SGHTS and CDR2 is YDEGEE. The CDR3 contains 12 residues. The DNA for the CDR3 is TGTGCCAGCAGCCTGCGCGGGGAGACCCAGTACTTC. Encoded protein: CASSLRGETQYF.

The chain employs TRBV4-1 and TRBJ1-2; no definite D call. The V end was cut by 1 base, the J end by 4 bases, with 10 bases between. Germline CDR1 and CDR2: MGHRA and YSYEKL. The CDR3 contains 14 residues. CDR3 nucleotide sequence: TGCGCCAGCAGCCAAGTAGGAGTGGTCTATGGCTACACCTTC. It yields the protein CASSQVGVVYGYTF.

V is TRBV2 and J is TRBJ1-1; D not certain. This CDR3 comprises 12 residues. V gave up 7 bases and J gave up 8 bases, with 14 bases separating them. Germline lookup yields CDR1 SNHLY and CDR2 FYNNEI. CDR3 sequence: CASIPVTPEAFF. The CDR3 DNA follows: TGTGCCAGCATCCCCGTGACACCCGAAGCTTTCTTT.